This TCR beta chain derives from a study of T-cell reconstitution after alpha-beta-depleted transplantation in children. This clonotype was found many times. Unique molecular identifiers were built into the TCRbeta library. TCRdb re-called the PCR reads through MiXCR, storing one row per CDR3 protein. The sample gives 600,000 to 700,000 distinct CDR3 sequences, approximately 15% of which show up once; 1.1% is in the top ten. The CDR3 has 15 residues. The V and J ends lost 0 bases and 2 bases respectively, with 13 bases between them. Per the germline V gene, CDR1 is DFQATT and CDR2 is SNEGSKA (reference sequence).

This sample comprised PBMCs from the stem cell graft donor, obtained from the stem cell graft. The chain is built from TRBV20-1 and TRBJ1-1; weak D call: TRBD1 (6 bases). This receptor was obtained from a human donor who donated a stem cell graft to a child with acute myeloid leukemia. In DNA, the CDR3 is TGCAGTGCTAGAGATCCCCGGACAGACAACACTGAAGCTTTCTTT. Translated: CSARDPRTDNTEAFF.